Presented here are 5 T cell receptor beta chains from one specimen sequenced in a study of shared clonotypes between healthy human individuals. Here immunoSEQ multiplex PCR was the method, and the copy in TCRdb shows in-frame clones only, minus some. The sample has approximately 620,000 clones, about 96% seen once. The sample was naive CD4+ T cells sorted from blood. The subset is: CD45RA+ positively selected. These receptor sequences come from a woman under 40 in good health.

The V and J genes are TRBV7-9 and TRBJ2-7, with 9 bases lining up with TRBD1. CDR3 length equals 14 residues. Germline lookup yields CDR1 SEHNR and CDR2 FQNEAQ (reference sequence). V was clipped by 5 bases and J by 6 bases; unmatched bases: 8. The CDR3 protein is CASSLSGQGTEQYF. In nucleotides, the CDR3 is TGTGCCAGCAGCCTATCGGGACAGGGTACCGAGCAGTACTTC.

This chain uses TRBV9 with TRBJ2-3, with 10 positions matching TRBD2. The germline V gene has CDR1 SGDLS and CDR2 YYNGEE. The CDR3 covers 17 residues. Trimming took 0 bases from V and 3 from J; bases not matched to a gene: 7. CDR3 DNA: TGTGCCAGCAGCGTAGGAAAAGCGGGAGGGTGGACAGATACGCAGTATTTT. It codes for CASSVGKAGGWTDTQYF.

This clone has a handful of counts. The V call is TRBV27, the J call TRBJ1-5; a weak D match, TRBD1 (5 bases). Germline values: CDR1 MNHEY, CDR2 SMNVEV (reference sequence). The CDR3 consists of 15 residues. The germline V and J ends were trimmed by 5 bases and 4 bases, with 15 bases remaining between them. The CDR3 DNA follows: TGTGCCAGCAGTCCCCTTGGCAGGGATAATCAGCCCCAGCATTTT. As protein: CASSPLGRDNQPQHF.

This chain links TRBV16 with TRBJ2-1; possible D gene TRBD2, 6 bases. The CDR3 runs to 15 residues. V shed 1 base and J shed 6 bases, with 13 bases lying between them. From germline, CDR1 is KGHSY and CDR2 FQNENV. The CDR3 DNA follows: TGTGCCAGCAGCCAATTCGGGGGAGTTGGCAATGAGCAGTTCTTC. This sequence encodes CASSQFGGVGNEQFF.

The rearrangement joins TRBV27 to TRBJ1-5; D uncertain. The germline V gene has CDR1 MNHEY and CDR2 SMNVEV (reference sequence). This CDR3 is 15 amino acids long. The V and J ends lost 3 bases and 2 bases respectively, with 11 bases between them. The DNA of the CDR3 is TGTGCCAGCAGTTTTGGAGGGTCTGGCAATCAGCCCCAGCATTTT. Translated: CASSFGGSGNQPQHF.